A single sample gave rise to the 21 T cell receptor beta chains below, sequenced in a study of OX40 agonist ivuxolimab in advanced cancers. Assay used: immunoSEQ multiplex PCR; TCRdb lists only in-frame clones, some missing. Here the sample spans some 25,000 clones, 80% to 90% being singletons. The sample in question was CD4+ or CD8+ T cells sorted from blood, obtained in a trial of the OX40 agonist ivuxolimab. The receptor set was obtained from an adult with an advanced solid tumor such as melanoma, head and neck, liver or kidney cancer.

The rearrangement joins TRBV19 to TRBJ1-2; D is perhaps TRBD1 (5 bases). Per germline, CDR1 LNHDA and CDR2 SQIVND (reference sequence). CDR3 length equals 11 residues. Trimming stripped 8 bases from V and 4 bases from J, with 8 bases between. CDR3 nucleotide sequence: TGTGCCAGTGGAGGGACCTATGGCTACACCTTC. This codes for CASGGTYGYTF.

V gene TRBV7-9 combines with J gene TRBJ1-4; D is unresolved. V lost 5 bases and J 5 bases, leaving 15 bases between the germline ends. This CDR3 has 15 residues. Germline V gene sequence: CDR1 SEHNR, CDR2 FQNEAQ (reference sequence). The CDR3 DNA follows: TGTGCCAGCAGCCTTCCCCCGCCGCAGAATGAAAAACTGTTTTTT. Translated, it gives CASSLPPPQNEKLFF.

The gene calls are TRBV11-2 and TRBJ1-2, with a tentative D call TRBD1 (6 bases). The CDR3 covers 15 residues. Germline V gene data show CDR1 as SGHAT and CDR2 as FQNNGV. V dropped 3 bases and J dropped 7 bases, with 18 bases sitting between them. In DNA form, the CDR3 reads TGTGCCAGCAGCTTCTCCGGGACGGGGGCGGCTGGCTACACCTTC. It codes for CASSFSGTGAAGYTF. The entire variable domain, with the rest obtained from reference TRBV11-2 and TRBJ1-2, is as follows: EAGVAQSPRYKIIEKRQSVAFWCNPISGHATLYWYQQILGQGPKLLIQFQNNGVVDDSQLPKDRFSAERLKGVDSTLKIQPAKLEDSAVYLCASSFSGTGAAGYTFGSGTRLTVV.

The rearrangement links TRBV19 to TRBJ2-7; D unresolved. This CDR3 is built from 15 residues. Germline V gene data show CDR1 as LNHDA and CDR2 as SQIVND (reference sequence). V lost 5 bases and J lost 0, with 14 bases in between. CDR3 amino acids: CASSLDGRYSYEQYF. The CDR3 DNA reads TGTGCCAGTAGTTTGGACGGTCGCTACTCCTACGAGCAGTACTTC.

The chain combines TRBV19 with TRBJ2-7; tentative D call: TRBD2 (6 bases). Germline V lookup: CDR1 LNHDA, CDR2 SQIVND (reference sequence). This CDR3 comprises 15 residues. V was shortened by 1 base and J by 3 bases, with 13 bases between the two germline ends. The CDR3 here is CASSIGAGRFYEQYF. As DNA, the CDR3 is TGTGCCAGTAGTATAGGGGCAGGGAGGTTCTACGAGCAGTACTTC. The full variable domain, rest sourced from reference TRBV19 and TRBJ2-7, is DGGITQSPKYLFRKEGQNVTLSCEQNLNHDAMYWYRQDPGQGLRLIYYSQIVNDFQKGDIAEGYSVSREKKESFPLTVTSAQKNPTAFYLCASSIGAGRFYEQYFGPGTRLTVT.

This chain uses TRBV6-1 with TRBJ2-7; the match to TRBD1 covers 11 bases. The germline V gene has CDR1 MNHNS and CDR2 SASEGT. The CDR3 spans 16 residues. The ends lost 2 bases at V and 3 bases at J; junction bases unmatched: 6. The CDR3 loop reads CASSEFSGTGGYEQYF. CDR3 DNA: TGTGCCAGCAGTGAATTCTCCGGGACAGGGGGCTACGAGCAGTACTTC.

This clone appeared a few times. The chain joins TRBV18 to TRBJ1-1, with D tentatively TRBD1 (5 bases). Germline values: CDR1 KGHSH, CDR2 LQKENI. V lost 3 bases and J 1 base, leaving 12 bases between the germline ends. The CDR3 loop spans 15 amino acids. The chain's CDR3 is CASSPTSGGNTEAFF. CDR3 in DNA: TGTGCCAGCTCACCGACCTCCGGGGGGAACACTGAAGCTTTCTTT.

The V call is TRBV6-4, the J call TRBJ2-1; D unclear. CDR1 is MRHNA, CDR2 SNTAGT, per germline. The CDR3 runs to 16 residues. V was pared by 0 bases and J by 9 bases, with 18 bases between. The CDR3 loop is CASSDSRWDGVGEQFF. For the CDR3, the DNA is TGTGCCAGCAGTGACTCTCGATGGGATGGGGTAGGTGAGCAGTTCTTC.

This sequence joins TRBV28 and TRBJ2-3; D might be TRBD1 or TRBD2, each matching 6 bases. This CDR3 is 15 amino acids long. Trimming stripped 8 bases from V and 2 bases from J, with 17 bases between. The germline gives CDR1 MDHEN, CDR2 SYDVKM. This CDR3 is CASRGRAGLTDTQYF. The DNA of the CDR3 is TGTGCCAGCCGGGGGCGAGCGGGTCTCACAGATACGCAGTATTTT.

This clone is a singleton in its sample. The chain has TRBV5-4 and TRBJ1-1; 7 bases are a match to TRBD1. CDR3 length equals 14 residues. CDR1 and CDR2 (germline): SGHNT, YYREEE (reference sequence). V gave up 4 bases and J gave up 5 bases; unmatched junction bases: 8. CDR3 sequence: CASSPGRGHTEAFF. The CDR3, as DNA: TGTGCCAGCAGCCCCGGGAGGGGGCATACTGAAGCTTTCTTT.

Here the CDR3 reads CASSRPQGNEQFF. The CDR3 nucleotides are TGTGCCAGCAGTAGACCTCAGGGCAATGAGCAGTTCTTC. This sequence joins TRBV27 and TRBJ2-1, with TRBD1 as a possible D gene (5 bases). The CDR3 totals 13 residues. V was clipped by 5 bases and J by 6 bases, with 11 bases between them. CDR1 MNHEY and CDR2 SMNVEV come from the germline V gene (reference sequence).

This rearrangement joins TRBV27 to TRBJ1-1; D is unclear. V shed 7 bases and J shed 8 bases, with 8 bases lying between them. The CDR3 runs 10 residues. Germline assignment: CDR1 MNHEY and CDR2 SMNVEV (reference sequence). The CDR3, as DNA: TGTGCCAGCATCCTGGGGGAAGCTTTCTTT. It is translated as CASILGEAFF.

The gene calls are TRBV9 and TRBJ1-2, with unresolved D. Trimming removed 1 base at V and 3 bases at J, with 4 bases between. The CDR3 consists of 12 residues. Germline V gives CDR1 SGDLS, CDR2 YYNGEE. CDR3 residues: CASSVPDYGYTF. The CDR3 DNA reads TGTGCCAGCAGCGTACCAGACTATGGCTACACCTTC.

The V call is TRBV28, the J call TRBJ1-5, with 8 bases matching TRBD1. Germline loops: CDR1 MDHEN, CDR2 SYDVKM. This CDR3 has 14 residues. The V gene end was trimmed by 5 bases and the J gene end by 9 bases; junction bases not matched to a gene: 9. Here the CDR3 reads CASSKRDRRLPQHF. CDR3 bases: TGTGCCAGCAGTAAAAGGGACAGGCGGTTGCCCCAGCATTTT.

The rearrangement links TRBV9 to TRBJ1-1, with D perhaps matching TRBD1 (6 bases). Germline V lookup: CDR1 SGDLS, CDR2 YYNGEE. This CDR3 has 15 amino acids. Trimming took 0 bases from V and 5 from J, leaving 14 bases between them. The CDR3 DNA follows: TGTGCCAGCAGCGTAGATAACGGGGGCGGAACTGAAGCTTTCTTT. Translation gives CASSVDNGGGTEAFF.

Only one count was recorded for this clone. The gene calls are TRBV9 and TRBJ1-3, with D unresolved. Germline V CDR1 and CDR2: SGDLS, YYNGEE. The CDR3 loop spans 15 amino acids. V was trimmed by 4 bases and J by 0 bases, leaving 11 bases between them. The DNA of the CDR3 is TGTGCCAGCAGCCCCCGTGGGGACTCTGGAAACACCATATATTTT. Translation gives CASSPRGDSGNTIYF. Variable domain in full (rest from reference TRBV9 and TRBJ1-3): DSGVTQTPKHLITATGQRVTLRCSPRSGDLSVYWYQQSLDQGLQFLIQYYNGEERAKGNILERFSAQQFPDLHSELNLSSLELGDSALYFCASSPRGDSGNTIYFGEGSWLTVV.

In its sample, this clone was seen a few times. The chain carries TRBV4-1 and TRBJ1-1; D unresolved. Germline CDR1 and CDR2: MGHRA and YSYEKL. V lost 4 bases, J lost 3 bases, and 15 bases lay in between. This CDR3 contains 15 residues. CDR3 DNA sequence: TGCGCCAGCAGCCCGACGCCCGGGTCCTACACTGAAGCTTTCTTT. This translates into CASSPTPGSYTEAFF.

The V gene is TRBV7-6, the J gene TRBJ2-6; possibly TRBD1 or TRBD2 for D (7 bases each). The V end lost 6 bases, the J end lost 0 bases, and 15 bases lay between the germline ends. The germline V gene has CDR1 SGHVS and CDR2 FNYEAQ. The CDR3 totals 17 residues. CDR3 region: CASRGGDRTSGANVLTF. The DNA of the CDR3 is TGTGCCAGCAGAGGGGGGGACAGAACCTCTGGGGCCAACGTCCTGACTTTC.

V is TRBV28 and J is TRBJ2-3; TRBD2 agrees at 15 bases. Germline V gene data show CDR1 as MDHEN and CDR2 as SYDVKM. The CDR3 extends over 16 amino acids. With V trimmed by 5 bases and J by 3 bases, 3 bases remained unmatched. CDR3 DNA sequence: TGTGCCAGCAGTAAAGGACTAGCGGGAGGGACAGATACGCAGTATTTT. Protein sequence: CASSKGLAGGTDTQYF.

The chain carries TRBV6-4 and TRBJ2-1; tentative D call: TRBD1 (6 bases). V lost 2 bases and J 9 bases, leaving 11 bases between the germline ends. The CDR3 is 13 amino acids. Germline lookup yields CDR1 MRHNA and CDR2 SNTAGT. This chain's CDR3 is CASSDTGTGEQFF. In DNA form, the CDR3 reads TGTGCCAGCAGTGACACAGGGACGGGTGAGCAGTTCTTC.

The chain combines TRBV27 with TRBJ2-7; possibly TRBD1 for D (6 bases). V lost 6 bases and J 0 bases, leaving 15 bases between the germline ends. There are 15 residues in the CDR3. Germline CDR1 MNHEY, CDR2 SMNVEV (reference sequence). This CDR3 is CASSRRGGSSYEQYF. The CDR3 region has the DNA TGTGCCAGCAGCCGCCGAGGGGGAAGCTCCTACGAGCAGTACTTC.